There are a few counts of the clone carrying this TCR beta chain. The donors were members of the roughly 120-subject validation cohort (separate from the approximately 730-subject first cohort). This CDR3 is built from 13 residues. The ends lost 3 bases at V and 10 bases at J; junction bases unmatched: 10. Per the germline V gene, CDR1 is GTSNPN and CDR2 is SVGIG (reference sequence). The sample originates from a study of cytomegalovirus exposure and HLA in healthy donors. Study in general: Later, an analysis reported that the 95 to 150 validation repertoires had used the same platform as the 666 first-cohort repertoires.

The data were produced by immunoSEQ multiplex PCR, yet TCRdb's version contains in-frame clones alone and is incomplete. The sample includes 120,000 or so clones, around 90% of them seen just once. Sequenced: PBMCs. The chain is built from TRBV30 and TRBJ1-2; 8 positions agree with TRBD1. This receptor was identified in a woman aged 18-29 years in good health and CMV-seronegative. The DNA of the CDR3 is TGTGCCTGGAGCCCGGACAGGGTTCAGGACTACACCTTC. This encodes CAWSPDRVQDYTF.